Below are 28 T cell receptor beta chains sequenced from a single sample in a study of spatial heterogeneity in lung cancer. The time point denotes: sample taken at primary tumor resection. The sequenced material consisted of unsorted whole RNA from tumor, nontumor lung or frozen PBMC. TCRdb analysed the 5' RACE reads with MiXCR anew, one entry per CDR3 protein. The sample contains about 12,000 distinct CDR3 sequences, 13% to 15% of which appear only once. The sequencing used PBMCs, collected at surgery. The receptor set was obtained from a male donor with early-stage non-small cell lung cancer.

V and J are TRBV20-1 and TRBJ2-7, with TRBD1 identical over 12 bases. Per germline, CDR1 DFQATT and CDR2 SNEGSKA (reference sequence). There are 15 residues in the CDR3. V lost 6 bases to trimming and J lost 6 bases; unmatched junction nucleotides: 12. This CDR3 reads CSANSPGQGAIEQYF. CDR3 in DNA: TGCAGTGCCAATTCTCCGGGACAGGGGGCGATCGAGCAGTACTTC.

This clonotype occurred a few times. The rearrangement uses TRBV25-1 and TRBJ2-2, with D possibly being TRBD2 (6 bases). Germline CDR1 is MGHDK and CDR2 is SYGVNS. The V end was cut by 6 bases, the J end by 0 bases, with 11 bases between. CDR3 length equals 15 residues. The CDR3 bases are TGTGCCAGCAGCGGCCCGGGAGCGAACACCGGGGAGCTGTTTTTT. Its translation: CASSGPGANTGELFF.

V usage is TRBV20-1 and J usage is TRBJ2-3, with D hard to call. Trimming stripped 0 bases from V and 2 bases from J, with 6 bases between. Germline V gives CDR1 DFQATT, CDR2 SNEGSKA (reference sequence). The CDR3 runs 13 residues. CDR3 sequence: CSARDQLTDTQYF. The CDR3 nucleotides read TGCAGTGCTAGAGATCAGCTCACAGATACGCAGTATTTT.

This clonotype has ten or more counts. CDR3 DNA sequence: TGTGCCAGCACCTGGGGACCCTACGAGCAGTACTTC. Residues: CASTWGPYEQYF. V is TRBV6-6 and J is TRBJ2-7, with D tentatively TRBD1 or TRBD2 (5 bases each). The V gene's germline CDR1 is MNHNY and CDR2 SVGAGI (reference sequence). V was shortened by 7 bases and J by 2 bases, with 9 bases between the two germline ends. The CDR3 has 12 amino acids.

Within the sample, this clonotype is hyperexpanded (1% or more). This chain joins TRBV18 and TRBJ2-7; D perhaps matches TRBD1 (5 bases). CDR1 and CDR2 (germline): KGHSH, LQKENI. This CDR3 region has 13 residues. Between the trimmed V and J ends, which lost 3 bases and 3 bases, there was a span of 9 bases. CDR3 protein: CASSPDRDYEQYF. The CDR3 nucleotides are TGTGCCAGCTCACCCGACAGAGACTACGAGCAGTACTTC.

In its sample, this clonotype was seen many times. The rearrangement uses TRBV12-3 or TRBV12-4 and TRBJ1-6; D uncertain. Trimming left V 4 bases short and J 13 bases short, with 8 bases between. This CDR3 contains 11 residues. CDR3 coding DNA: TGTGCCAGCAGTTCCGATCGGCCCCTCCACTTT. It translates to CASSSDRPLHF.

The CDR3 reads CASSETADGNTIYF. The CDR3 DNA is TGCGCCAGCAGTGAGACCGCAGATGGAAACACCATATATTTT. The chain carries TRBV10-1 and TRBJ1-3, with unresolved D. This CDR3 contains 14 residues. V gave up 2 bases and J gave up 3 bases, with 8 bases separating them. Per germline, CDR1 WNHNN and CDR2 SYGVQD (reference sequence).

The chain recombines TRBV6-6 with TRBJ1-5; 8 bases map to TRBD1. CDR1 and CDR2 from the germline V gene are MNHNY and SVGAGI (reference sequence). The CDR3 is 14 residues long. The V gene end was trimmed by 6 bases and the J gene end by 7 bases; junction bases not matched to a gene: 8. The CDR3 protein is CASREDRAGQPQHF. Here the CDR3 DNA reads TGTGCCAGCAGAGAGGACAGGGCGGGCCAGCCCCAGCATTTT.

The gene calls are TRBV15 and TRBJ2-7; D is possibly TRBD2 (6 bases). CDR3 length: 11 amino acids. From germline, CDR1 is LNHNV and CDR2 YYDKDF (reference sequence). V was pared by 5 bases and J by 6 bases, with 8 bases between. DNA of the CDR3: TGTGCCACCAGCTCCGGGGGCGAGCAGTACTTC. As protein: CATSSGGEQYF.

The chain couples TRBV4-3 to TRBJ2-3; D might be TRBD1 (6 bases). V dropped 5 bases and J dropped 5 bases, with 11 bases sitting between them. The CDR3 loop spans 13 amino acids. Looked up from germline, CDR1 is LGHNA and CDR2 is YSLEER. Written as DNA, the CDR3 is TGCGCCAGCAGCGACACAGGGAAAGATACGCAGTATTTT. This sequence encodes CASSDTGKDTQYF.

This clonotype is judged medium-sized. The chain is built from TRBV4-1 and TRBJ2-7, with TRBD1 matching over 9 bases. This CDR3 has 16 residues. Germline V gives CDR1 MGHRA, CDR2 YSYEKL. V shed 1 base, J shed 2 bases, and the junction held 6 bases outside the gene matches. CDR3 DNA: TGCGCCAGCAGCCAAGGCCCCGGACAGGGGACCTACGAGCAGTACTTC. It yields the protein CASSQGPGQGTYEQYF.

This clonotype was detected many times. The chain employs TRBV28 and TRBJ2-1; 7 nucleotides agree with TRBD1. The CDR3 totals 16 residues. The trim removed 5 bases at V and 6 bases at J, leaving 13 bases unmatched. Germline loops: CDR1 MDHEN, CDR2 SYDVKM. This CDR3 is CASSRIQGRVINEQFF. The CDR3 nucleotides are TGTGCCAGCAGTAGGATACAGGGGCGGGTGATCAATGAGCAGTTCTTC.

A few counts support this clonotype. The chain has TRBV11-2 and TRBJ2-7; possibly TRBD2 for D (5 bases). The ends were cut back, 1 base at V and 7 bases at J, with 14 bases in the middle. The CDR3 runs 14 residues. Germline assignment: CDR1 SGHAT and CDR2 FQNNGV. In DNA, the CDR3 is TGTGCCAGCAGCTTAGCGGGGAACCGGAGAGAGCAGTACTTC. As protein: CASSLAGNRREQYF.

A few counts support this clonotype. The chain carries TRBV4-2 and TRBJ1-4; D may be TRBD1 (6 bases). Germline values: CDR1 LGHNA, CDR2 YNFKEQ. This CDR3 region has 15 residues. The V gene lost 4 bases and the J gene lost 5 bases, with 14 bases spanning the gap. The CDR3 DNA reads TGTGCCAGCAGCCTTCGAGGGGGAGTGAATGAAAAACTGTTTTTT. This encodes CASSLRGGVNEKLFF.

CDR3 nucleotides: TGTGCCAGCAGCACGCGGGACTTAGCCTACAATGAGCAGTTCTTC. This encodes CASSTRDLAYNEQFF. The chain has TRBV7-2 and TRBJ2-1; tentative D call: TRBD2 (6 bases). This CDR3 has 15 residues. Germline CDR1 SGHTA, CDR2 FQGNSA. Deletions cut 5 bases from V and 2 bases from J, with 13 bases between.

V is TRBV7-6 and J is TRBJ1-5; the match to TRBD1 covers 9 bases. The CDR3 covers 16 residues. From germline, CDR1 is SGHVS and CDR2 FNYEAQ. V lost 5 bases, J lost 6 bases, and 11 bases stayed unmatched. The CDR3 reads CASSQGGTGPIQPQHF. CDR3 nucleotide sequence: TGTGCCAGCAGCCAAGGGGGGACAGGGCCTATTCAGCCCCAGCATTTT.

The chain is built from TRBV7-9 and TRBJ2-1, with 10 bases matching TRBD2. The CDR3 has 15 amino acids. J was trimmed by 5 bases and V by 2 bases; bases with no gene match: 3. The germline V gene encodes CDR1 SEHNR and CDR2 FQNEAQ (reference sequence). In DNA form, the CDR3 reads TGTGCCAGCAGCTTAAATCTAGCGGGGGACAATGAGCAGTTCTTC. It codes for CASSLNLAGDNEQFF.

The rearrangement uses TRBV7-2 and TRBJ1-1; no reliable D call. The germline gives CDR1 SGHTA, CDR2 FQGNSA. The CDR3 has 15 amino acids. The V end lost 0 bases, the J end lost 1 base, and 9 bases lay between the germline ends. CDR3 DNA sequence: TGTGCCAGCAGCTTAGCCGGGCCGGGGAACACTGAAGCTTTCTTT. The encoded protein is CASSLAGPGNTEAFF.

This clonotype has only a few counts. The J gene is TRBJ2-7, the V gene TRBV2; D is uncertain. Germline lookup yields CDR1 SNHLY and CDR2 FYNNEI. The length of the CDR3 is 14 residues. V lost 1 base, J lost 3 bases, and 10 bases lay in between. The CDR3 coding sequence is TGTGCCAGCAGTGAAGGTGCCTACGACTACGAGCAGTACTTC. Protein: CASSEGAYDYEQYF.

This clonotype showed up many times. The genes are TRBV28 and TRBJ2-1; D might be TRBD1 (5 bases). This CDR3 is 17 amino acids long. Trimming pared 3 bases from V and 1 base from J, leaving 16 bases between. CDR1 and CDR2 (germline): MDHEN, SYDVKM. The CDR3 bases are TGTGCCAGCAGTTTCTACCACCCCGACAGATCCTACAATGAGCAGTTCTTC. It codes for CASSFYHPDRSYNEQFF.

This clonotype is medium-sized by share. The rearrangement joins TRBV7-8 to TRBJ1-1; D is unclear. Germline assignment: CDR1 SGHVS and CDR2 FQNEAQ. The CDR3 runs 14 residues. Trimming took off 1 base at V and 1 base at J, with 7 bases between the two ends. The CDR3 DNA sequence: TGTGCCAGCAGCTTAGTAGGGTCGAACACTGAAGCTTTCTTT. This translates into CASSLVGSNTEAFF.

This clonotype was observed a few times. The chain has TRBV12-3 or TRBV12-4 and TRBJ2-3; D unclear. The V and J ends lost 1 base and 4 bases respectively, with 6 bases between them. CDR3 length equals 13 residues. The CDR3, as DNA: TGTGCCAGCAGTTTAGTGTTCCCAGATACGCAGTATTTT. This encodes CASSLVFPDTQYF.

The chain links TRBV5-1 to TRBJ2-5, with D perhaps TRBD2 (6 bases). V lost 0 bases to trimming and J lost 3 bases, with 12 bases between them. Germline CDR1 reads SGHRS; CDR2 reads YFSETQ. There are 15 residues in the CDR3. Written as DNA, the CDR3 is TGCGCCAGCAGCTTGGCCCTAGCGTCCGAAGAGACCCAGTACTTC. It codes for CASSLALASEETQYF. The variable domain in full, completed from reference TRBV5-1 and TRBJ2-5, reads KAGVTQTPRYLIKTRGQQVTLSCSPISGHRSVSWYQQTPGQGLQFLFEYFSETQRNKGNFPGRFSGRQFSNSRSEMNVSTLELGDSALYLCASSLALASEETQYFGPGTRLLVL.

The rearrangement uses TRBV4-1 and TRBJ1-4; tentative D call: TRBD1 (6 bases). Germline CDR1 reads MGHRA; CDR2 reads YSYEKL. Trimming shortened V by 4 bases and J by 7 bases, and 10 bases separated the two germline ends. The CDR3 covers 13 residues. CDR3 DNA sequence: TGCGCCAGCAGCCTCAGAGGGGGTGAAAAACTGTTTTTT. Translating gives CASSLRGGEKLFF.

This sequence joins TRBV2 and TRBJ2-7; D remains unclear. This CDR3 is built from 12 residues. V was trimmed by 1 base and J by 5 bases, leaving 6 bases between them. The germline CDR1 and CDR2 sequences are SNHLY and FYNNEI. The DNA for the CDR3 is TGTGCCAGCAGTGAAGGACATAACGAGCAGTACTTC. Its protein product is CASSEGHNEQYF.

Here the CDR3 DNA reads TGCGCCAGCAGCCAAGTCGGAGTTTATGGCTACACCTTC. The encoded protein is CASSQVGVYGYTF. The chain combines TRBV4-1 with TRBJ1-2; D is unclear. The V gene's germline CDR1 is MGHRA and CDR2 YSYEKL. The CDR3 totals 13 residues. V was pared by 1 base and J by 5 bases, with 8 bases between.

This clonotype is medium-sized. The chain links TRBV28 to TRBJ2-3, with D perhaps given as TRBD1 or TRBD2 (5 bases each). The CDR3 has 11 residues. V lost 8 bases and J lost 14, with 17 bases in between. CDR1 is MDHEN, CDR2 SYDVKM, per germline. In DNA form, the CDR3 reads TGTGCCAGCGGGGGAGCTCAAGGCTGGTATTTT. Translated: CASGGAQGWYF.

This clonotype is judged medium-sized. The gene calls are TRBV18 and TRBJ2-5; D ambiguous. Germline-derived CDR1 and CDR2 are KGHSH and LQKENI. CDR3 length equals 12 residues. V lost 0 bases, J lost 5 bases, and 4 bases lay in between. The CDR3 sequence: CASSPPGETQYF. The CDR3 DNA follows: TGTGCCAGCTCACCACCGGGCGAGACCCAGTACTTC. Full variable domain (outside the CDR3, taken from reference TRBV18 and TRBJ2-5): NAGVMQNPRHLVRRRGQEARLRCSPMKGHSHVYWYRQLPEEGLKFMVYLQKENIIDESGMPKERFSAEFPKEGPSILRIQQVVRGDSAAYFCASSPPGETQYFGPGTRLLVL.